This T cell receptor beta chain was recorded in a study of human T cells and chemical hapten exposure. The CDR3 covers 16 residues. J lost 4 bases, V lost 1 base, and 7 bases had no gene match. CDR1 is LGHNA, CDR2 YSLEER, per germline. This clonotype was picked up many times. TCRdb re-called the RACE reads through MiXCR, storing one row per CDR3 protein. The data hold 250,000 or so distinct CDR3 sequences, with about 8.6% observed a single time. Stated time point: pre-sensitization, week 0. The treatment here: therapeutic diphenylcyclopropenone sensitization with weekly scalp DPC. The starting material, unfractionated whole blood, was used for total RNA extraction.

The chain employs TRBV4-3 and TRBJ2-1, with 7 bases that match TRBD2. This specimen was whole blood, taken in connection with sensitization to the hapten diphenylcyclopropenone (DPC). This TCR derives from a woman aged 35 to 49 with alopecia areata. Some clones in this sample may be carry-over from other donors' samples. As DNA, the CDR3 is TGCGCCAGCAGCCAAGCCCCTAGCGGATCTTACAATGAGCAGTTCTTC. It codes for CASSQAPSGSYNEQFF.